The 8 T cell receptor beta chains listed next were all sequenced from one sample in a study of blood T cell repertoires in COVID-19. Using immunoSEQ multiplex PCR, the repertoire was profiled, and TCRdb retains in-frame clones only, with some absent. Here the sample spans about 270,000 clones, 65% to 90% being singletons. What was sequenced was peripheral blood. These receptor sequences come from a woman in her sixties or seventies with active or convalescent COVID-19.

Only a few counts were recorded for this clone. The rearrangement uses TRBV19 and TRBJ1-1; D gene uncertain. The CDR3 length is 15 residues. CDR1 is LNHDA, CDR2 SQIVND, per germline (reference sequence). Deletions cut 7 bases from V and 1 base from J, with 16 bases between. In DNA form, the CDR3 reads TGTGCCAGTACCCTGACGCGGGGTTGGAACACTGAAGCTTTCTTT. Translated: CASTLTRGWNTEAFF.

The J gene is TRBJ1-2, the V gene TRBV19, with 7 bases aligning to TRBD1. The CDR3 is made up of 15 amino acids. After removal of 7 bases from V and 9 bases from J, the junction contained 17 bases not matched to a gene. The germline CDR1 and CDR2 sequences are LNHDA and SQIVND (reference sequence). Here the CDR3 reads CASTVSGGAGSSYTF. In DNA, the CDR3 is TGTGCCAGTACCGTATCAGGGGGAGCGGGCTCGAGCTACACCTTC.

V usage is TRBV5-4 and J usage is TRBJ2-3; 11 bases are a match to TRBD1. Germline V CDR1 and CDR2: SGHNT, YYREEE (reference sequence). With V trimmed by 5 bases and J by 0 bases, 5 bases remained unmatched. The length of the CDR3 is 16 residues. The CDR3 loop is CASRPGTGGSTDTQYF. DNA for the CDR3: TGTGCCAGCAGGCCCGGGACAGGGGGTAGCACAGATACGCAGTATTTT. Filled out from reference TRBV5-4 and TRBJ2-3, the complete variable domain reads ETGVTQSPTHLIKTRGQQVTLRCSSQSGHNTVSWYQQALGQGPQFIFQYYREEENGRGNFPPRFSGLQFPNYSSELNVNALELDDSALYLCASRPGTGGSTDTQYFGPGTRLTVL.

J is TRBJ2-1 and V is TRBV5-4, with 8 positions matching TRBD1. J gave up 4 bases and V 4 bases, and 7 bases lay outside the gene matches. This CDR3 has 15 amino acids. The V gene's germline CDR1 is SGHNT and CDR2 YYREEE (reference sequence). The CDR3 spells CASSANRGLYNEQFF. DNA of the CDR3: TGTGCCAGCAGCGCAAACAGGGGGTTGTACAATGAGCAGTTCTTC.

This clone came up a few times. This chain joins TRBV11-2 and TRBJ2-7, with 9 bases aligning to TRBD2. The CDR3 runs to 14 residues. CDR1 SGHAT and CDR2 FQNNGV come from the germline V gene. V lost 5 bases and J lost 9; bases outside the gene matches: 11. The CDR3 region has the DNA TGTGCCAGCAGCGCCGGGACTAGCTTCTCCTGGCAGTACTTC. Its translation: CASSAGTSFSWQYF.

The rearrangement links TRBV27 to TRBJ2-3; no reliable D call. Per germline, CDR1 MNHEY and CDR2 SMNVEV (reference sequence). This CDR3 region has 15 residues. V was cut by 0 bases and J by 0 bases, with 7 bases left in between. This chain's CDR3 is CASSLSPGSTDTQYF. CDR3 DNA: TGTGCCAGCAGTTTATCTCCAGGTAGCACAGATACGCAGTATTTT.

The V and J genes are TRBV4-1 and TRBJ1-6, with D hard to call. Germline lookup yields CDR1 MGHRA and CDR2 YSYEKL. The V end lost 4 bases, the J end lost 10 bases, and 17 bases lay between the germline ends. The CDR3 runs to 15 residues. The CDR3 bases are TGCGCCAGCAGCCCGGTGCCGGGGTTAGTGTCACCCCTCCACTTT. It yields the protein CASSPVPGLVSPLHF.

V is TRBV10-3 and J is TRBJ2-3, with TRBD2 as a possible D gene (7 bases). Trimming left V 8 bases short and J 3 bases short, with 15 bases between. In germline, CDR1 is ENHRY, CDR2 SYGVKD. There are 14 residues in the CDR3. The CDR3 DNA sequence: TGTGCCATCCAAGGGGGGGTGGGGACAGATACGCAGTATTTT. Translating gives CAIQGGVGTDTQYF.